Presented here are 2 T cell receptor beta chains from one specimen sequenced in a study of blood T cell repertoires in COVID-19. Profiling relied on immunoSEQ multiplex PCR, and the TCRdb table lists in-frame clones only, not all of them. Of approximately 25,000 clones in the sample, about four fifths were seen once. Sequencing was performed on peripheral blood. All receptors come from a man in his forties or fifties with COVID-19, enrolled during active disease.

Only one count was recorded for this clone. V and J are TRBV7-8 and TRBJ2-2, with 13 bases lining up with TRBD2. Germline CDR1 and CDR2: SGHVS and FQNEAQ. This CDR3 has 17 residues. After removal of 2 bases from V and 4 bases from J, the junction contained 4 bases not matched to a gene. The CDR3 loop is CASSLRTSGSRTGELFF. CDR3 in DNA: TGTGCCAGCAGCTTAAGGACTAGCGGGAGTCGCACCGGGGAGCTGTTTTTT.

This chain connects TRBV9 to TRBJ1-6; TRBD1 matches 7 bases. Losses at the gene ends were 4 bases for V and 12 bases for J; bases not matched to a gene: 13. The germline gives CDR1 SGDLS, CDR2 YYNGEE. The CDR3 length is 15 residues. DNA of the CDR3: TGTGCCAGCAGCTTAGCCGGGACAGCCACTGTACCCCTCCACTTT. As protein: CASSLAGTATVPLHF.